What follows are 23 T cell receptor beta chains derived from one specimen sequenced in a study of identifying expanded T cells in peripheral blood (dated by TCRdb to the late 2010s). The library came from the immunoSEQ multiplex PCR assay. Entries here come from immuneACCESS through TCRdb and include only in-frame sequences with V and J called. Some clones fail to appear in such tables; in the studies checked, an unresolved V gene covers under half of the shortfall, and the cause of the remainder is unknown. Within this sample are about 100,000 clones, with about 90% of them counted one time only. Less than 7% of the sample goes to the ten largest clones. The material sequenced was blood. Receptors were obtained from a person aged 18 to 75 in good health.

This clone was counted only a few times. This rearrangement joins TRBV11-3 to TRBJ2-7; D is unclear. This CDR3 is 15 amino acids long. Germline-derived CDR1 and CDR2 are SGHNT and YENEEA. V gave up 4 bases and J gave up 3 bases, with 16 bases separating them. The CDR3 coding sequence is TGTGCCAGCAGCTATCGGACCCCTCGGAACTACGAGCAGTACTTC. Its translation is CASSYRTPRNYEQYF.

This sequence joins TRBV2 and TRBJ2-3; D is undetermined. V was trimmed by 8 bases and J by 0 bases, leaving 15 bases between them. This CDR3 region has 15 residues. Per the germline V gene, CDR1 is SNHLY and CDR2 is FYNNEI. In nucleotides, the CDR3 is TGTGCCAGCCGGAGTAGGGCAGCTAGCACAGATACGCAGTATTTT. Translation: CASRSRAASTDTQYF.

The chain has TRBV29-1 and TRBJ1-1; no clear D gene. The CDR3 spans 14 residues. Trimming removed 5 bases at V and 5 bases at J, with 18 bases between. Germline V gene data show CDR1 as SQVTM and CDR2 as ANQGSEA. The CDR3 DNA reads as TGCAGCGTTTCCCGACCTAGGCTGAGAACTGAAGCTTTCTTT. The encoded protein is CSVSRPRLRTEAFF.

The chain is built from TRBV6-5 and TRBJ1-2, with 8 bases aligning to TRBD1. V trimming: 6 bases; J trimming: 8 bases; junction bases outside the gene matches: 8. The CDR3 extends over 13 amino acids. Germline CDR1 and CDR2: MNHEY and SVGAGI. The CDR3 DNA reads as TGTGCCAGCAGGGACAGGGCCACGCAGGGCTACACCTTC. It translates to CASRDRATQGYTF.

This chain connects TRBV11-2 to TRBJ1-1; possible D gene TRBD1, 5 bases. Germline V gene lookup returns CDR1 SGHAT and CDR2 FQNNGV. V was clipped by 4 bases and J by 10 bases, with 16 bases between them. This CDR3 contains 13 residues. CDR3 DNA sequence: TGTGCCAGCAGCTCCTCCTTGGAGGGGAGAGCTTTCTTT. Its translation: CASSSSLEGRAFF.

The count of this clone is one. The rearrangement links TRBV6-1 to TRBJ1-5; no reliable D call. This CDR3 spans 15 amino acids. CDR1 is MNHNS, CDR2 SASEGT, per germline. V dropped 2 bases and J dropped 3 bases, with 11 bases sitting between them. The CDR3, as DNA: TGTGCCAGCAGTGAACTGAGAGGGCTCAATCAGCCCCAGCATTTT. Protein product: CASSELRGLNQPQHF.

In this sample, this clone turned up once. CDR3 region: CASSVNPGRLGNTIYF. As DNA, the CDR3 is TGTGCCAGCAGCGTCAACCCGGGACGGCTGGGAAACACCATATATTTT. The chain is built from TRBV9 and TRBJ1-3, with TRBD1 as a possible D gene (5 bases). The V end was cut by 2 bases, the J end by 4 bases, with 16 bases between. The CDR3 extends over 16 amino acids. Germline assignment: CDR1 SGDLS and CDR2 YYNGEE.

V and J are TRBV29-1 and TRBJ2-5, with D unresolved. The CDR3 loop spans 13 amino acids. Trimming stripped 2 bases from V and 5 bases from J, with 12 bases between. Looked up from germline, CDR1 is SQVTM and CDR2 is ANQGSEA. The CDR3 region is CSVEIVIGETQYF. The CDR3 DNA sequence: TGCAGCGTTGAAATAGTCATTGGGGAGACCCAGTACTTC.

The chain couples TRBV4-1 to TRBJ2-3; 7 nucleotides match TRBD2. The germline gives CDR1 MGHRA, CDR2 YSYEKL. The CDR3 is 15 residues long. V trimming: 6 bases; J trimming: 2 bases; junction bases outside the gene matches: 8. The CDR3 DNA follows: TGCGCCAGCAGGGGAACTAGCGATCCCACAGATACGCAGTATTTT. Translation gives CASRGTSDPTDTQYF.

The gene calls are TRBV12-5 and TRBJ2-7; TRBD2 is a possible D gene (6 bases). The CDR3 is 14 residues long. The germline V gene encodes CDR1 LGHNT and CDR2 FRNRAP. Deletions cut 0 bases from V and 5 bases from J, with 11 bases between. CDR3 loop: CASGLVGGFNEQYF. CDR3 in DNA: TGTGCTAGTGGTTTGGTTGGGGGGTTCAACGAGCAGTACTTC. The variable domain in full, completed from reference TRBV12-5 and TRBJ2-7, reads DARVTQTPRHKVTEMGQEVTMRCQPILGHNTVFWYRQTMMQGLELLAYFRNRAPLDDSGMPKDRFSAEMPDATLATLKIQPSEPRDSAVYFCASGLVGGFNEQYFGPGTRLTVT.

This rearrangement joins TRBV11-1 to TRBJ2-7; TRBD1 might be the D (5 bases). Germline V gives CDR1 SGHAT, CDR2 FQDESV (reference sequence). The CDR3 spans 14 residues. Trimming removed 1 base from V and 7 bases from J, with 14 bases in between. CDR3 DNA: TGTGCCAGCAGCTTAGAAGGGGCGAGGTGGGAGCAGTACTTC. Amino acid sequence: CASSLEGARWEQYF.

V gene TRBV7-9 combines with J gene TRBJ1-2, with a tentative D call TRBD1 (5 bases). In germline, CDR1 is SEHNR, CDR2 FQNEAQ (reference sequence). The length of the CDR3 is 11 residues. Trimming stripped 1 base from V and 13 bases from J, with 10 bases between. CDR3 nucleotide sequence: TGTGCCAGCAGCTTAGGGGGCGTAAGCACCTTC. As protein: CASSLGGVSTF.

V gene TRBV28 combines with J gene TRBJ2-7; D gene ambiguous. Trimming removed 1 base at V and 1 base at J, with 8 bases between. The germline V gene encodes CDR1 MDHEN and CDR2 SYDVKM. This CDR3 has 14 amino acids. The CDR3 DNA follows: TGTGCCAGCAGTTTATTTGGGCAGTCCTACGAGCAGTACTTC. Its translation: CASSLFGQSYEQYF.

This clone was counted between two and nine times. The V and J genes are TRBV6-6 and TRBJ1-5, with unresolved D. Germline V gene sequence: CDR1 MNHNY, CDR2 SVGAGI (reference sequence). Trimming took off 2 bases at V and 5 bases at J, with 4 bases between the two ends. This CDR3 is 12 amino acids long. CDR3 in amino acids: CASSYRHQPQHF. For the CDR3, the DNA is TGTGCCAGCAGTTACAGGCATCAGCCCCAGCATTTT.

This clone was observed once. V usage is TRBV4-2 and J usage is TRBJ2-7; possible D gene TRBD2, 6 bases. Deletions cut 1 base from V and 4 bases from J, with 14 bases between. The CDR3 has 15 residues. The germline gives CDR1 LGHNA, CDR2 YNFKEQ. The DNA of the CDR3 is TGTGCCAGCAGCCAAGGGGGCGGCGGGGTGTACGAGCAGTACTTC. Amino acid sequence: CASSQGGGGVYEQYF.

The V gene is TRBV4-3, the J gene TRBJ2-3, with D possibly being TRBD1 (7 bases). V shed 0 bases and J shed 4 bases, with 11 bases lying between them. Looked up from germline, CDR1 is LGHNA and CDR2 is YSLEER. CDR3 size: 15 residues. The chain's CDR3 is CASSQEPGGSDTQYF. In nucleotides, the CDR3 is TGCGCCAGCAGCCAAGAGCCAGGGGGGTCAGATACGCAGTATTTT.

This clone was counted only a few times. This chain uses TRBV19 with TRBJ1-1; no firm D call. This CDR3 spans 12 amino acids. The germline V gene encodes CDR1 LNHDA and CDR2 SQIVND (reference sequence). Trimming shortened V by 4 bases and J by 1 base, and 4 bases separated the two germline ends. The CDR3 is CASSNRNTEAFF. The CDR3 coding sequence is TGTGCCAGTAGTAACAGGAACACTGAAGCTTTCTTT.

As regards this clone: Other nucleotide sequences from this sample produce the same CDR3. This chain joins TRBV6-1 and TRBJ1-5; D is undetermined. The CDR3 runs to 12 residues. Germline CDR1 and CDR2: MNHNS and SASEGT. Trimming cost V 6 bases and J 4 bases, with 7 bases left between them. CDR3: CASSRPNQPQHF. DNA for the CDR3: TGTGCCAGCAGCCGACCGAATCAGCCCCAGCATTTT.

The V gene is TRBV5-1, the J gene TRBJ1-1; 7 bases are a match to TRBD1. Germline V lookup: CDR1 SGHRS, CDR2 YFSETQ. V trimming: 4 bases; J trimming: 6 bases; junction bases outside the gene matches: 6. The CDR3 is made up of 13 amino acids. CDR3 DNA sequence: TGCGCCAGCAGCCCATTGACAGGGTCTGAAGCTTTCTTT. Translation: CASSPLTGSEAFF.

The rearrangement joins TRBV7-9 to TRBJ1-2, with 10 bases lining up with TRBD1. The V gene's germline CDR1 is SEHNR and CDR2 FQNEAQ (reference sequence). CDR3 size: 15 residues. V lost 4 bases, J lost 1 base, and 3 bases stayed unmatched. CDR3 nucleotide sequence: TGTGCCAGCAGCTCCAGGACAGGGGGTAACTATGGCTACACCTTC. Protein sequence: CASSSRTGGNYGYTF.

The chain has TRBV27 and TRBJ2-7; 10 bases line up with TRBD2. CDR1 and CDR2 from the germline V gene are MNHEY and SMNVEV (reference sequence). This CDR3 comprises 15 residues. With 4 bases clipped from V and 3 bases from J, the junction kept 6 bases outside the gene matches. In DNA, the CDR3 is TGTGCCAGCAGTTCCTACCTAGCGGGGGTCTACGAGCAGTACTTC. It yields the protein CASSSYLAGVYEQYF.

This clone was seen only a few times. The chain has TRBV19 and TRBJ1-6, with 10 bases matching TRBD1. V was pared by 5 bases and J by 9 bases, with 4 bases of the junction left unmatched. CDR1 and CDR2 (germline): LNHDA, SQIVND (reference sequence). This CDR3 region has 14 residues. For the CDR3, the DNA is TGTGCCAGTAGTCAGGGACAGGGGATTTCACCCCTCCACTTT. Translation gives CASSQGQGISPLHF.

The chain links TRBV7-9 to TRBJ1-1; the D is unclear. The V and J ends lost 2 bases and 3 bases respectively, with 7 bases between them. Germline V gene data show CDR1 as SEHNR and CDR2 as FQNEAQ (reference sequence). This CDR3 has 13 residues. The CDR3 loop reads CASSLFGDTEAFF. The CDR3 DNA reads as TGTGCCAGCAGCTTATTCGGAGACACTGAAGCTTTCTTT. The full variable domain, its missing parts supplied by reference TRBV7-9 and TRBJ1-1, is DTGVSQNPRHKITKRGQNVTFRCDPISEHNRLYWYRQTLGQGPEFLTYFQNEAQLEKSRLLSDRFSAERPKGSFSTLEIQRTEQGDSAMYLCASSLFGDTEAFFGQGTRLTVV.